A single sample gave rise to the 20 T cell receptor beta chains below, sequenced in a study of cytomegalovirus exposure and HLA in healthy donors. The protocol was immunoSEQ multiplex PCR, while the TCRdb copy is restricted to in-frame clones and leaves out a portion. The repertoire consists of 200,000 to 300,000 clones, with approximately 84% occurring once and the leading ten covering approximately 12%. The specimen sequenced was PBMCs. These receptors came from a man in his late teens or twenties in good health and CMV-seropositive.

The chain is built from TRBV30 and TRBJ2-2, with D tentatively TRBD1 or TRBD2 (5 bases each). The ends were cut back, 4 bases at V and 3 bases at J, with 15 bases in the middle. Germline CDR1 reads GTSNPN; CDR2 reads SVGIG (reference sequence). The CDR3 runs to 15 residues. DNA of the CDR3: TGTGCCTGGATGGGACCCGGACGGGACACCGGGGAGCTGTTTTTT. It codes for CAWMGPGRDTGELFF.

The rearrangement joins TRBV13 to TRBJ1-2, with TRBD1 as a possible D gene (5 bases). This CDR3 region has 12 residues. Germline values: CDR1 PRHDT, CDR2 FYEKMQ (reference sequence). The V end was cut by 3 bases, the J end by 13 bases, with 15 bases between. The CDR3 DNA follows: TGTGCCAGCAGCTTCGGGACGCCGCCCACCACCTTC. This translates into CASSFGTPPTTF.

This rearrangement joins TRBV10-3 to TRBJ2-1, with TRBD2 matching over 9 bases. From germline, CDR1 is ENHRY and CDR2 SYGVKD. Trimming cost V 6 bases and J 6 bases; bases outside gene matches: 9. The CDR3 runs to 15 residues. CDR3 sequence (DNA): TGTGCCATCAGCCAAGCGGGAGGAAAGAGCAATGAGCAGTTCTTC. Protein sequence: CAISQAGGKSNEQFF.

The chain combines TRBV20-1 with TRBJ1-1, with D uncertain. V shed 6 bases and J shed 2 bases, with 4 bases lying between them. CDR3 size: 10 residues. CDR1 DFQATT and CDR2 SNEGSKA come from the germline V gene (reference sequence). CDR3 coding DNA: TGCAGTGCCCTAAACACTGAAGCTTTCTTT. Translating gives CSALNTEAFF.

V is TRBV2 and J is TRBJ2-4; D is possibly TRBD2 (6 bases). Germline CDR1 reads SNHLY; CDR2 reads FYNNEI. V lost 2 bases and J lost 0, with 11 bases in between. This CDR3 is built from 16 residues. CDR3 amino acids: CASSELPEGAKNIQYF. Here the CDR3 DNA reads TGTGCCAGCAGTGAACTTCCGGAGGGAGCCAAAAACATTCAGTACTTC.

V and J are TRBV5-1 and TRBJ2-3, with TRBD2 identical over 11 bases. The germline CDR1 and CDR2 sequences are SGHRS and YFSETQ. There are 16 residues in the CDR3. Unmatched junction bases numbered 4, after V lost 2 bases and J lost 2 bases. CDR3 in DNA: TGCGCCAGCAGCTTCCGACTAGCGGGAAACACAGATACGCAGTATTTT. Protein product: CASSFRLAGNTDTQYF.

The V and J genes are TRBV5-1 and TRBJ2-2, with D perhaps matching TRBD1 or TRBD2 (5 bases each). Germline CDR1 reads SGHRS; CDR2 reads YFSETQ. Trimming pared 2 bases from V and 2 bases from J, leaving 13 bases between. CDR3 length: 16 amino acids. CDR3 DNA: TGCGCCAGCAGCTTTGGGGGATATCAAAACACCGGGGAGCTGTTTTTT. Amino acids: CASSFGGYQNTGELFF.

Here the CDR3 reads CASSEGAWGNTEAFF. CDR3 DNA: TGTGCCAGCAGTGAAGGTGCGTGGGGAAACACTGAAGCTTTCTTT. The chain carries TRBV6-1 and TRBJ1-1, with unresolved D. The CDR3 runs to 15 residues. The V gene's germline CDR1 is MNHNS and CDR2 SASEGT. Deletions cut 1 base from V and 2 bases from J, with 11 bases between.

CDR3 bases: TGCGCCAGCAGCCAAGATCAGGCGCCGAACACTGAAGCTTTCTTT. Its translation is CASSQDQAPNTEAFF. The V and J genes are TRBV4-1 and TRBJ1-1; D unresolved. Germline-derived CDR1 and CDR2 are MGHRA and YSYEKL. CDR3 length: 15 residues. The V end lost 0 bases, the J end lost 1 base, and 9 bases lay between the germline ends.

This chain connects TRBV7-9 to TRBJ2-7; D is perhaps TRBD2 (6 bases). V lost 5 bases, J lost 3 bases, and 14 bases lay in between. The length of the CDR3 is 14 residues. Germline V gene data show CDR1 as SEHNR and CDR2 as FQNEAQ (reference sequence). CDR3 residues: CASSVGLQVYEQYF. CDR3 bases: TGTGCCAGCAGCGTCGGACTACAAGTCTACGAGCAGTACTTC.

J is TRBJ2-3 and V is TRBV2, with D unclear. This CDR3 is built from 19 residues. The V end was cut by 2 bases, the J end by 0 bases, with 21 bases between. The V gene's germline CDR1 is SNHLY and CDR2 FYNNEI. Here the CDR3 DNA reads TGTGCCAGCAGTGAACGATGGGCCGGCCAGGCCCGTAGCACAGATACGCAGTATTTT. The encoded protein is CASSERWAGQARSTDTQYF.

V and J are TRBV29-1 and TRBJ1-2; 7 bases are shared with TRBD1. J was trimmed by 2 bases and V by 3 bases; bases with no gene match: 6. The V gene's germline CDR1 is SQVTM and CDR2 ANQGSEA. This CDR3 region has 14 residues. CDR3 in amino acids: CSVDRGGWNYGYTF. In DNA form, the CDR3 reads TGCAGCGTTGACAGGGGGGGTTGGAACTATGGCTACACCTTC.

The gene calls are TRBV5-1 and TRBJ1-1, with TRBD1 identical over 10 bases. CDR1 is SGHRS and CDR2 is YFSETQ in the germline V gene. J lost 6 bases, V lost 4 bases, and 6 bases had no gene match. This CDR3 has 14 residues. The CDR3 nucleotides are TGCGCCAGCAGCGTGGGGACAGGGGCCCCTGAAGCTTTCTTT. It codes for CASSVGTGAPEAFF.

V usage is TRBV5-4 and J usage is TRBJ2-5; tentatively, D is TRBD1 (7 bases). CDR3 length: 15 residues. Germline values: CDR1 SGHNT, CDR2 YYREEE (reference sequence). Trimming shortened V by 2 bases and J by 0 bases, and 11 bases separated the two germline ends. The CDR3 here is CASSFPRGDQETQYF. The CDR3 DNA follows: TGTGCCAGCAGCTTTCCCAGGGGGGACCAAGAGACCCAGTACTTC.

This clone was counted a single time. The chain is built from TRBV27 and TRBJ1-3; D remains unclear. Germline CDR1 reads MNHEY; CDR2 reads SMNVEV (reference sequence). This CDR3 has 14 amino acids. V lost 9 bases to trimming and J lost 1 base, with 13 bases between them. This CDR3 is CASYGGPSGNTIYF. DNA of the CDR3: TGTGCCAGTTATGGAGGGCCATCTGGAAACACCATATATTTT.

The chain uses TRBV9 and TRBJ2-7; tentative D call: TRBD2 (6 bases). Germline values: CDR1 SGDLS, CDR2 YYNGEE. V was pared by 3 bases and J by 3 bases, with 13 bases between. The CDR3 sequence is 14 residues long. In nucleotides, the CDR3 is TGTGCCAGCAGCGCGGGAGACGATCGCTACGAGCAGTACTTC. Translating it yields CASSAGDDRYEQYF. Variable domain in full (rest from reference TRBV9 and TRBJ2-7): DSGVTQTPKHLITATGQRVTLRCSPRSGDLSVYWYQQSLDQGLQFLIQYYNGEERAKGNILERFSAQQFPDLHSELNLSSLELGDSALYFCASSAGDDRYEQYFGPGTRLTVT.

This clone was seen once. The chain has TRBV5-1 and TRBJ2-7; 12 bases line up with TRBD1. The CDR3 loop spans 20 amino acids. In germline, CDR1 is SGHRS, CDR2 YFSETQ. The trim removed 7 bases at V and 1 base at J, leaving 21 bases unmatched. The CDR3 protein is CASHPRSGTGGIQPSYEQYF. CDR3 bases: TGCGCCAGCCACCCCCGATCCGGGACAGGGGGCATCCAACCGTCCTACGAGCAGTACTTC.

The chain couples TRBV6-5 to TRBJ2-6; unclear D gene. V was clipped by 3 bases and J by 0 bases, with 9 bases between them. The germline gives CDR1 MNHEY, CDR2 SVGAGI. The CDR3 is 16 residues long. The CDR3 is CASSYGLGSGANVLTF. DNA of the CDR3: TGTGCCAGCAGTTATGGTCTAGGCTCTGGGGCCAACGTCCTGACTTTC.

The chain has TRBV7-9 and TRBJ1-2; D gene ambiguous. The CDR3 has 14 amino acids. With 5 bases removed from V and 4 bases from J, the gap between germline ends came to 14 bases. Germline loops: CDR1 SEHNR, CDR2 FQNEAQ (reference sequence). Here the CDR3 DNA reads TGTGCCAGCAGCCCCGCCTCCTTTGGCTATGGCTACACCTTC. Encoded protein: CASSPASFGYGYTF.

The genes are TRBV25-1 and TRBJ2-3; 11 positions match TRBD1. Unmatched junction bases numbered 3, after V lost 2 bases and J lost 2 bases. The CDR3 consists of 16 residues. From germline, CDR1 is MGHDK and CDR2 SYGVNS. The CDR3 spells CASSERTGGFTDTQYF. CDR3 in DNA: TGTGCCAGCAGTGAACGGACAGGGGGCTTCACAGATACGCAGTATTTT.